One sample yielded the 30 T cell receptor beta chains listed below, sequenced in a study of blood T cell repertoires in COVID-19 (dated by TCRdb to 2018 to 2020). Libraries were constructed by the immunoSEQ multiplex PCR assay. The clones in this table, taken by TCRdb from immuneACCESS, are in-frame only. Not every clone is retained; where verified, under half of the shortfall comes from an unresolved V gene, and the cause of the rest is unknown. The sample yields 200,000 to 250,000 clones; approximately 87% were counted once. Of the sample, approximately 3.1% falls within the top ten clones. What was sequenced was PBMCs or T cells enriched from blood (not recorded which). These receptors all stem from a woman aged 45 to 65 in a cohort exposed to, infected with or recovered from COVID-19 (not recorded which).

The gene calls are TRBV12-2 and TRBJ2-6; the table's TRBD2 call for D was not verified on the DNA. TRBV12-2 is a listed pseudogene. This CDR3 has 19 amino acids. The CDR3 is CASRLATTSGSSGANVLTF. The CDR3 bases are TGTGCAAGTCGCTTAGCGACGACTAGCGGGAGCTCTGGGGCCAACGTCCTGACTTTC.

The chain joins TRBV15 to TRBJ1-1, with TRBD1 as a possible D gene (5 bases). Germline-derived CDR1 and CDR2 are LNHNV and YYDKDF (reference sequence). The CDR3 has 16 amino acids. V lost 0 bases, J lost 1 base, and 12 bases lay in between. CDR3 nucleotides: TGTGCCACCAGCAGAGATCCGGGGGGGAAGAACACTGAAGCTTTCTTT. It translates to CATSRDPGGKNTEAFF.

The V and J genes are TRBV7-2 and TRBJ2-5, with 9 bases aligning to TRBD1. This CDR3 spans 15 amino acids. Germline CDR1 reads SGHTA; CDR2 reads FQGNSA. V lost 1 base and J lost 5; bases outside the gene matches: 5. The CDR3, as DNA: TGTGCCAGCAGCTTAGACAGGGGGCTAGGTGAGACCCAGTACTTC. Translating it yields CASSLDRGLGETQYF.

In its sample, this clone was seen once. V and J are TRBV18 and TRBJ1-1, with D tentatively TRBD1 (5 bases). The CDR3 extends over 15 amino acids. Germline V lookup: CDR1 KGHSH, CDR2 LQKENI. Trimming took 1 base from V and 6 from J, leaving 15 bases between them. CDR3 sequence (DNA): TGTGCCAGCTCACCACGGAAGGGGCGCGGATCTGAAGCTTTCTTT. This translates into CASSPRKGRGSEAFF.

The J gene is TRBJ1-1, the V gene TRBV20-1; D is ambiguous. Germline lookup yields CDR1 DFQATT and CDR2 SNEGSKA (reference sequence). Trimming stripped 3 bases from V and 0 bases from J, with 14 bases between. The CDR3 length is 15 residues. Here the CDR3 reads CSASSADIMNTEAFF. Here the CDR3 DNA reads TGCAGTGCTAGTTCTGCGGATATTATGAACACTGAAGCTTTCTTT.

V gene TRBV19 combines with J gene TRBJ1-6; 7 bases map to TRBD1. CDR1 LNHDA and CDR2 SQIVND come from the germline V gene (reference sequence). V was clipped by 6 bases and J by 7 bases; unmatched bases: 3. The length of the CDR3 is 13 residues. CDR3 sequence reads: CASSDRVNSPLHF. The CDR3 DNA reads as TGTGCCAGTAGCGACAGGGTAAATTCACCCCTCCACTTT.

The rearrangement uses TRBV5-6 and TRBJ1-2, with TRBD1 matching over 9 bases. The CDR3 loop spans 13 amino acids. With 4 bases clipped from V and 6 bases from J, the junction kept 4 bases outside the gene matches. Germline CDR1 and CDR2: SGHDT and YYEEEE. The CDR3 is CASSRDRDDGYTF. In nucleotides, the CDR3 is TGTGCCAGCAGCCGGGACAGGGATGATGGCTACACCTTC. Full variable domain (rest looked up from reference TRBV5-6 and TRBJ1-2): DAGVTQSPTHLIKTRGQQVTLRCSPKSGHDTVSWYQQALGQGPQFIFQYYEEEERQRGNFPDRFSGHQFPNYSSELNVNALLLGDSALYLCASSRDRDDGYTFGSGTRLTVV.

The chain is built from TRBV19 and TRBJ2-2, with 8 bases aligning to TRBD2. This CDR3 has 15 amino acids. Germline trimming cut 3 bases from V and 4 bases from J; bases unmatched to any gene: 4. Germline lookup yields CDR1 LNHDA and CDR2 SQIVND (reference sequence). The CDR3 DNA is TGTGCCAGTAGTATGGAAGCGGGGGTCACCGGGGAGCTGTTTTTT. Protein: CASSMEAGVTGELFF.

This chain joins TRBV28 and TRBJ2-7; D is unresolved. The CDR3 length is 13 residues. V gave up 2 bases and J gave up 3 bases, with 8 bases separating them. CDR1 MDHEN and CDR2 SYDVKM come from the germline V gene. CDR3 bases: TGTGCCAGCAGTTTAGGTCTGCGCTACGAGCAGTACTTC. Translated: CASSLGLRYEQYF. The complete variable domain, with remaining parts taken from reference TRBV28 and TRBJ2-7, reads DVKVTQSSRYLVKRTGEKVFLECVQDMDHENMFWYRQDPGLGLRLIYFSYDVKMKEKGDIPEGYSVSREKKERFSLILESASTNQTSMYLCASSLGLRYEQYFGPGTRLTVT.

The chain is built from TRBV4-1 and TRBJ1-1; the D gene is possibly TRBD1 (6 bases). Looked up from germline, CDR1 is MGHRA and CDR2 is YSYEKL. There are 18 residues in the CDR3. Trimming left V 0 bases short and J 1 base short, with 18 bases between. CDR3 in DNA: TGCGCCAGCAGCCAAGATCATTACCCCGCGGGGGCGAACACTGAAGCTTTCTTT. This translates into CASSQDHYPAGANTEAFF.

This clone was found once. The chain carries TRBV4-3 and TRBJ2-4, with TRBD2 matching over 9 bases. CDR1 is LGHNA and CDR2 is YSLEER in the germline V gene. The J segment lost 4 bases and the V segment lost 3 bases, leaving 13 bases of the junction unmatched. This CDR3 has 18 residues. The CDR3 is CASSHGAAGGPGKNIQYF. The CDR3 DNA is TGCGCCAGCAGCCACGGCGCCGCGGGGGGGCCGGGAAAAAACATTCAGTACTTC.

The chain joins TRBV7-9 to TRBJ1-1; D might be TRBD1 (6 bases). V lost 2 bases to trimming and J lost 5 bases, with 15 bases between them. There are 15 residues in the CDR3. The V gene's germline CDR1 is SEHNR and CDR2 FQNEAQ (reference sequence). The DNA of the CDR3 is TGTGCCAGCAGCTTATTAAGTGGGGGCTGGACTGAAGCTTTCTTT. It encodes CASSLLSGGWTEAFF.

The chain employs TRBV10-3 and TRBJ2-5, with 11 positions matching TRBD2. The V gene end was trimmed by 3 bases and the J gene end by 1 base; junction bases not matched to a gene: 4. The CDR3 extends over 16 amino acids. Looked up from germline, CDR1 is ENHRY and CDR2 is SYGVKD. The CDR3: CAISDASGGPQETQYF. DNA of the CDR3: TGTGCCATCAGTGATGCTAGCGGGGGGCCCCAAGAGACCCAGTACTTC.

The chain links TRBV4-3 to TRBJ1-3; tentatively, D is TRBD1 (5 bases). The CDR3 has 17 residues. V was trimmed by 0 bases and J by 1 base, leaving 13 bases between them. CDR1 and CDR2 (germline): LGHNA, YSLEER. CDR3 residues: CASSQDLGGYSGNTIYF. The CDR3 nucleotides read TGCGCCAGCAGCCAAGATCTTGGGGGGTATTCTGGAAACACCATATATTTT.

The chain has TRBV12-3 or TRBV12-4 and TRBJ1-6; D gene uncertain. This CDR3 region has 12 residues. Trimming took 6 bases from V and 12 from J, leaving 12 bases between them. CDR3 amino acids: CASSHSLGPLHF. In DNA, the CDR3 is TGTGCCAGCAGCCACAGTCTGGGACCCCTCCACTTT.

This chain links TRBV6-5 with TRBJ1-1; 9 bases agree with TRBD1. The CDR3 is 14 residues long. Germline V gene sequence: CDR1 MNHEY, CDR2 SVGAGI. V dropped 0 bases and J dropped 4; count of bases not matched to a gene: 0. CDR3 amino acids: CASSYSTGGTEAFF. DNA of the CDR3: TGTGCCAGCAGTTACTCGACAGGGGGCACTGAAGCTTTCTTT.

The gene calls are TRBV5-4 and TRBJ2-3; perhaps TRBD2 as D (5 bases). CDR3 size: 13 residues. Trimming stripped 3 bases from V and 3 bases from J, with 8 bases between. Germline values: CDR1 SGHNT, CDR2 YYREEE (reference sequence). CDR3 amino acids: CASSYPGTDTQYF. CDR3 coding DNA: TGTGCCAGCAGCTACCCGGGAACAGATACGCAGTATTTT. Full variable domain (remainder filled in from reference TRBV5-4 and TRBJ2-3): ETGVTQSPTHLIKTRGQQVTLRCSSQSGHNTVSWYQQALGQGPQFIFQYYREEENGRGNFPPRFSGLQFPNYSSELNVNALELDDSALYLCASSYPGTDTQYFGPGTRLTVL.

The chain uses TRBV24-1 and TRBJ2-7, with a tentative D call TRBD1 (6 bases). Deletions cut 4 bases from V and 1 base from J, with 13 bases between. Germline V gives CDR1 KGHDR, CDR2 SFDVKD. The length of the CDR3 is 15 residues. The CDR3 DNA sequence: TGTGCCACCAGTGACCGGGACAATCTATCCTACGAGCAGTACTTC. Translating it yields CATSDRDNLSYEQYF.

Only one count was recorded for this clone. This rearrangement joins TRBV18 to TRBJ1-2, with TRBD1 as a possible D gene (6 bases). The V gene's germline CDR1 is KGHSH and CDR2 LQKENI. The CDR3 is 15 amino acids. V was pared by 3 bases and J by 3 bases, with 14 bases between. The CDR3 protein is CASSPARGRDYGYTF. In DNA form, the CDR3 reads TGTGCCAGCTCACCGGCGCGGGGGCGAGACTATGGCTACACCTTC.

This clone has only one observation. This chain uses TRBV5-8 with TRBJ2-3, with D possibly matching TRBD1 (6 bases). Per the germline V gene, CDR1 is SGHTS and CDR2 is YDEGEE. The CDR3 is 15 residues long. Trimming stripped 0 bases from V and 1 base from J, with 9 bases between. CDR3 residues: CASSLAHRGTDTQYF. The CDR3 region has the DNA TGTGCCAGCAGCTTGGCCCACAGGGGCACAGATACGCAGTATTTT.

This clone appeared a few times. The V gene is TRBV28, the J gene TRBJ1-4; D may be TRBD1 (5 bases). In germline, CDR1 is MDHEN, CDR2 SYDVKM. This CDR3 spans 16 amino acids. The V end was cut by 6 bases, the J end by 5 bases, with 19 bases between. CDR3 residues: CASRPNLDSPNEKLFF. CDR3 sequence (DNA): TGTGCCAGCAGACCAAACCTTGACAGTCCGAATGAAAAACTGTTTTTT.

This clone was picked up a small number of times. The chain recombines TRBV2 with TRBJ1-1; D is possibly TRBD1 (6 bases). V was cut by 6 bases and J by 0 bases, with 11 bases left in between. This CDR3 is 14 amino acids long. Germline CDR1 and CDR2: SNHLY and FYNNEI. CDR3 DNA: TGTGCCAGCAGCAGGGACATACTGAACACTGAAGCTTTCTTT. It encodes CASSRDILNTEAFF.

V and J are TRBV30 and TRBJ1-4; TRBD1 aligns across 8 bases. Germline loops: CDR1 GTSNPN, CDR2 SVGIG (reference sequence). After removal of 2 bases from V and 6 bases from J, the junction contained 5 bases not matched to a gene. This CDR3 is 14 amino acids long. CDR3: CAWSPGGMDEKLFF. CDR3 bases: TGTGCCTGGAGTCCAGGGGGCATGGATGAAAAACTGTTTTTT. Full variable domain (rest looked up from reference TRBV30 and TRBJ1-4): SQTIHQWPATLVQPVGSPLSLECTVEGTSNPNLYWYRQAAGRGLQLLFYSVGIGQISSEVPQNLSASRPQDRQFILSSKKLLLSDSGFYLCAWSPGGMDEKLFFGSGTQLSVL.

The gene calls are TRBV19 and TRBJ2-1; 9 bases align to TRBD2. CDR3 length: 18 amino acids. Unmatched junction bases numbered 9, after V lost 1 base and J lost 2 bases. In germline, CDR1 is LNHDA, CDR2 SQIVND (reference sequence). CDR3 coding DNA: TGTGCCAGTAGTATAGCCCGGGGACTAGCCCCCCCCTACAATGAGCAGTTCTTC. This gives the protein CASSIARGLAPPYNEQFF.

V is TRBV9 and J is TRBJ2-3; D is possibly TRBD1 (6 bases). Germline V gives CDR1 SGDLS, CDR2 YYNGEE. The CDR3 is 15 residues long. Between the trimmed V and J ends, which lost 3 bases and 4 bases, there was a span of 15 bases. The CDR3 sequence: CASSGASRGADTQYF. DNA for the CDR3: TGTGCCAGCAGCGGCGCCAGCAGGGGTGCAGATACGCAGTATTTT.

J is TRBJ1-5 and V is TRBV18, with TRBD1 matching over 11 bases. J was trimmed by 6 bases and V by 3 bases; bases with no gene match: 7. Germline assignment: CDR1 KGHSH and CDR2 LQKENI. This CDR3 comprises 16 residues. The CDR3 DNA reads TGTGCCAGCTCACCTTTCGCCGGGACAGGGGGTCAGCCCCAGCATTTT. Translated, it gives CASSPFAGTGGQPQHF. The full variable domain, its missing parts supplied by reference TRBV18 and TRBJ1-5, is NAGVMQNPRHLVRRRGQEARLRCSPMKGHSHVYWYRQLPEEGLKFMVYLQKENIIDESGMPKERFSAEFPKEGPSILRIQQVVRGDSAAYFCASSPFAGTGGQPQHFGDGTRLSIL.

This sequence joins TRBV27 and TRBJ2-3; D unresolved. Germline-derived CDR1 and CDR2 are MNHEY and SMNVEV (reference sequence). V dropped 0 bases and J dropped 3 bases, with 13 bases sitting between them. The CDR3 is 16 amino acids. The CDR3 sequence is CASSLSVAQRTDTQYF. The CDR3 DNA sequence: TGTGCCAGCAGTTTATCGGTCGCCCAGAGGACAGATACGCAGTATTTT.

The rearrangement links TRBV9 to TRBJ2-2; unclear D gene. Germline V gene sequence: CDR1 SGDLS, CDR2 YYNGEE. The CDR3 length is 13 residues. V shed 0 bases and J shed 6 bases, with 6 bases lying between them. The CDR3 reads CASSVDLAGELFF. CDR3 coding DNA: TGTGCCAGCAGCGTAGATCTAGCCGGGGAGCTGTTTTTT.

V usage is TRBV5-1 and J usage is TRBJ1-4; 9 nucleotides align to TRBD1. The CDR3 is 14 residues long. Germline V gene sequence: CDR1 SGHRS, CDR2 YFSETQ. J gave up 7 bases and V 6 bases, and 7 bases lay outside the gene matches. The CDR3 is CASTAMDRGEKLFF. In DNA form, the CDR3 reads TGCGCCAGCACCGCGATGGACAGGGGTGAAAAACTGTTTTTT.

The genes are TRBV5-1 and TRBJ1-5; possibly TRBD1 for D (6 bases). Germline CDR1 reads SGHRS; CDR2 reads YFSETQ. The CDR3 runs to 15 residues. The V end was cut by 4 bases, the J end by 6 bases, with 17 bases between. The CDR3 bases are TGCGCCAGCAGCCCCGGCAGGGGCCCCGGTCAGCCCCAGCATTTT. Protein product: CASSPGRGPGQPQHF.